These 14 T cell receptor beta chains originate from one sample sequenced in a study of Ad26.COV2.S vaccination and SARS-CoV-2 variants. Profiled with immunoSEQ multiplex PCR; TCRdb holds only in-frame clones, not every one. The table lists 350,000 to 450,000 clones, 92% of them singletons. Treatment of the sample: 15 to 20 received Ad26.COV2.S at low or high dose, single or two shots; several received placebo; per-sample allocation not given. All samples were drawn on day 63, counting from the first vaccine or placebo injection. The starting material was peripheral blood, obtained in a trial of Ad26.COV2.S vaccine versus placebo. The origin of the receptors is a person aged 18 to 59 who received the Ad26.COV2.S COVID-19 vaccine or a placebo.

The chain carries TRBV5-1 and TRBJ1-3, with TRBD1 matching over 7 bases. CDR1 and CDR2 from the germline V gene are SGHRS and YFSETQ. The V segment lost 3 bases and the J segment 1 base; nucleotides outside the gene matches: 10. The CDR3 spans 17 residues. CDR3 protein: CASSSTTDRASGNTIYF. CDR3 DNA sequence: TGCGCCAGCAGCTCGACTACCGACAGGGCGTCTGGAAACACCATATATTTT.

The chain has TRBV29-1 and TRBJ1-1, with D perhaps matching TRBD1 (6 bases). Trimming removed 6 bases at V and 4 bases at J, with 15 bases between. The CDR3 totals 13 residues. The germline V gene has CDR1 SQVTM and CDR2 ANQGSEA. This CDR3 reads CSVYRDSRTEAFF. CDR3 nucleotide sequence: TGCAGCGTGTACAGGGATTCCCGCACTGAAGCTTTCTTT.

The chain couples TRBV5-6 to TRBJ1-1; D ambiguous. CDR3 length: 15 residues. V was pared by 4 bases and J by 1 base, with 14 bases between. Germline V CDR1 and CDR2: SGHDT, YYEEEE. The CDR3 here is CASSPPRYRNTEAFF. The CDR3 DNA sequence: TGTGCCAGCAGCCCCCCTAGGTACAGGAACACTGAAGCTTTCTTT.

As DNA, the CDR3 is TGCGCCAGCAGCAACGGGGACAGCACAGATACGCAGTATTTT. It encodes CASSNGDSTDTQYF. The chain couples TRBV5-1 to TRBJ2-3; the D call may be TRBD1 or TRBD2 (5 bases each). Germline CDR1 SGHRS, CDR2 YFSETQ. The CDR3 extends over 14 amino acids. V shed 4 bases and J shed 0 bases, with 9 bases lying between them.

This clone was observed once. CDR3 coding DNA: TGCAGCGTTTCAGGGAGTGGGGGCCTAAACACTGAAGCTTTCTTT. It translates to CSVSGSGGLNTEAFF. V usage is TRBV29-1 and J usage is TRBJ1-1; D is perhaps TRBD1 (6 bases). The CDR3 loop spans 15 amino acids. V was cut by 5 bases and J by 2 bases, with 18 bases left in between. The germline gives CDR1 SQVTM, CDR2 ANQGSEA.

The CDR3 spells CASSSSVRGTNYGYTF. DNA of the CDR3: TGTGCCAGCAGCTCTAGCGTTAGGGGGACTAACTATGGCTACACCTTC. The chain has TRBV7-9 and TRBJ1-2; perhaps TRBD1 as D (6 bases). Trimming shortened V by 4 bases and J by 0 bases, and 15 bases separated the two germline ends. Germline V gene data show CDR1 as SEHNR and CDR2 as FQNEAQ (reference sequence). The CDR3 consists of 16 residues.

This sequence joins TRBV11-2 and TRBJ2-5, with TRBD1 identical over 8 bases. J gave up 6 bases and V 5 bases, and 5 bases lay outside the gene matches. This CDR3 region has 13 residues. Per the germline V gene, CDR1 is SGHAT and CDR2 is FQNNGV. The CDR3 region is CASSSGTGQTQYF. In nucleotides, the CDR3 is TGTGCCAGCAGCAGTGGGACAGGTCAGACCCAGTACTTC.

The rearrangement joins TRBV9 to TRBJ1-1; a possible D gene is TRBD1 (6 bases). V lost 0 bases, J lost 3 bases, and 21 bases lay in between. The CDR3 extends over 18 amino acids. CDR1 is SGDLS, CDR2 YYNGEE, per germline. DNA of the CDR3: TGTGCCAGCAGCGTAGGAGGGGGTGGTAGTTATATGGACACTGAAGCTTTCTTT. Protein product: CASSVGGGGSYMDTEAFF.

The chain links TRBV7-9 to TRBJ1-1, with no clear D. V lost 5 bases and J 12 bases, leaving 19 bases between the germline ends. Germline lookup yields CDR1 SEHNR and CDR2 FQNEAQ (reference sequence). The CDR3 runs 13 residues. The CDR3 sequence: CASSPIGELKSFF. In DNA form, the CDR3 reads TGTGCCAGCAGCCCCATCGGGGAACTGAAGTCTTTCTTT. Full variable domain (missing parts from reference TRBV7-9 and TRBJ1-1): DTGVSQNPRHKITKRGQNVTFRCDPISEHNRLYWYRQTLGQGPEFLTYFQNEAQLEKSRLLSDRFSAERPKGSFSTLEIQRTEQGDSAMYLCASSPIGELKSFFGQGTRLTVV.

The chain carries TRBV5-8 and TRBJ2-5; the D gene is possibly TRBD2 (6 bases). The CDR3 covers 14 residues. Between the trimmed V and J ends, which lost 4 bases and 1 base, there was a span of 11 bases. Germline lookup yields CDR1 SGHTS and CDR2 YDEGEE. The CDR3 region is CASSPRDLQETQYF. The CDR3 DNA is TGTGCCAGCAGCCCGCGGGACCTCCAAGAGACCCAGTACTTC.

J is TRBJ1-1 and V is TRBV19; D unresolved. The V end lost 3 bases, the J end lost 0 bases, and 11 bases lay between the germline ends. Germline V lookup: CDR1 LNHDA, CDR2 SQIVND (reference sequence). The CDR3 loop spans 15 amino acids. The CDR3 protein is CASSIYETMNTEAFF. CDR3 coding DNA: TGTGCCAGTAGTATTTATGAGACGATGAACACTGAAGCTTTCTTT.

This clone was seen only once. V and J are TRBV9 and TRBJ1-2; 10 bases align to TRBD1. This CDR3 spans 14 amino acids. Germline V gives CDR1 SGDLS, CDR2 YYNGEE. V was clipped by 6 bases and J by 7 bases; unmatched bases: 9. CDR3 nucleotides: TGTGCCAGCACCCCGGGACAGGGGATTGGTGGCTACACCTTC. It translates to CASTPGQGIGGYTF. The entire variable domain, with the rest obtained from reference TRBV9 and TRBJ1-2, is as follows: DSGVTQTPKHLITATGQRVTLRCSPRSGDLSVYWYQQSLDQGLQFLIQYYNGEERAKGNILERFSAQQFPDLHSELNLSSLELGDSALYFCASTPGQGIGGYTFGSGTRLTVV.

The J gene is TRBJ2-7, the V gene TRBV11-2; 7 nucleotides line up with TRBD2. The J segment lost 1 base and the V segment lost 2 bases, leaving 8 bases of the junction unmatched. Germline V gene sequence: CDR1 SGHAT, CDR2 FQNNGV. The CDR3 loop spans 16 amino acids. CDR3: CASSLPPGGWSYEQYF. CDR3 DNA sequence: TGTGCCAGCAGCTTACCCCCCGGGGGGTGGTCCTACGAGCAGTACTTC.

The CDR3 DNA reads TGTGCCAGCAGTTCTAGTACCCCTAAAGCTTTCTTT. This gives the protein CASSSSTPKAFF. This sequence joins TRBV28 and TRBJ1-1; D remains ambiguous. Germline CDR1 and CDR2: MDHEN and SYDVKM. This CDR3 region has 12 residues. V was trimmed by 4 bases and J by 9 bases, leaving 12 bases between them. Drawing the rest from reference TRBV28 and TRBJ1-1, the complete variable domain is DVKVTQSSRYLVKRTGEKVFLECVQDMDHENMFWYRQDPGLGLRLIYFSYDVKMKEKGDIPEGYSVSREKKERFSLILESASTNQTSMYLCASSSSTPKAFFGQGTRLTVV.